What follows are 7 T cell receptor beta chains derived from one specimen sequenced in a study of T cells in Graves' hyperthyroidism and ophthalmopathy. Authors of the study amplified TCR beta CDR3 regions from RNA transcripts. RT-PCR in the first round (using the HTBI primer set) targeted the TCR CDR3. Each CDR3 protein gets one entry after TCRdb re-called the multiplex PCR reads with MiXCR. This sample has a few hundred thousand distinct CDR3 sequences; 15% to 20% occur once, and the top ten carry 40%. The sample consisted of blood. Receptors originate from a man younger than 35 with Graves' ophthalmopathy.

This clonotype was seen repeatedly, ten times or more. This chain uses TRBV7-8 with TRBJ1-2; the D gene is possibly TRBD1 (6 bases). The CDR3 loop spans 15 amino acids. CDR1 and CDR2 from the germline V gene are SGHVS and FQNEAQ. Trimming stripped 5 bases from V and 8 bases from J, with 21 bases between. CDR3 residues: CASSAMTSGAHGYTF. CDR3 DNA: TGTGCCAGCAGCGCAATGACTTCAGGGGCCCACGGCTACACCTTC. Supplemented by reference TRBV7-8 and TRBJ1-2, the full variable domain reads GAGVSQSPRYKVAKRGQDVALRCDPISGHVSLFWYQQALGQGPEFLTYFQNEAQLDKSGLPSDRFFAERPEGSVSTLKIQRTQQEDSAVYLCASSAMTSGAHGYTFGSGTRLTVV.

The CDR3 region has the DNA TGCGCCAGCAGCTTGGGCCGGCAGGACACCGGGGAGCTGTTTTTT. Protein product: CASSLGRQDTGELFF. J is TRBJ2-2 and V is TRBV5-1, with D unclear. The germline gives CDR1 SGHRS, CDR2 YFSETQ. Between the trimmed V and J ends, which lost 0 bases and 3 bases, there was a span of 9 bases. This CDR3 region has 15 residues.

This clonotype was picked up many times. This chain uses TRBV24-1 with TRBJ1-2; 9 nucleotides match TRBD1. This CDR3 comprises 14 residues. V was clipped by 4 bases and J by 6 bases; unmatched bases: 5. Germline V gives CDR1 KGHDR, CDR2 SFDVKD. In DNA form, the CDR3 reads TGTGCCACCAGTGAATTCGGGACAGGGAATGGCTACACCTTC. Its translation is CATSEFGTGNGYTF.

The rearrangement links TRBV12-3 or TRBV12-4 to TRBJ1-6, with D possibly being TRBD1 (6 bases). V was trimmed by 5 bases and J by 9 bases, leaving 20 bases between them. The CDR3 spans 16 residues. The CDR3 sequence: CASSLTTGKGSSPLHF. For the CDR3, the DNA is TGTGCCAGCAGTCTAACCACAGGGAAGGGGAGTTCACCCCTCCACTTT.

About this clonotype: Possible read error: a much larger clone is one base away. The CDR3 region is CASSSDILLYNEQFF. The DNA of the CDR3 is TGTGCCAGCTCATCAGACATCCTCCTATACAATGAGCAGTTCTTC. The V and J genes are TRBV18 and TRBJ2-1, with D uncertain. This CDR3 contains 15 residues. Germline-derived CDR1 and CDR2 are KGHSH and LQKENI. Trimming took 5 bases from V and 4 from J, leaving 15 bases between them.

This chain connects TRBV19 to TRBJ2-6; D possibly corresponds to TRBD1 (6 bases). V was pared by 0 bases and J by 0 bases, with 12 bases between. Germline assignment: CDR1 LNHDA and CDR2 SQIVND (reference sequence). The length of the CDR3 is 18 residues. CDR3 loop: CASSIEGRGHSGANVLTF. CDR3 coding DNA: TGTGCCAGTAGTATAGAGGGCAGGGGCCACTCTGGGGCCAACGTCCTGACTTTC.

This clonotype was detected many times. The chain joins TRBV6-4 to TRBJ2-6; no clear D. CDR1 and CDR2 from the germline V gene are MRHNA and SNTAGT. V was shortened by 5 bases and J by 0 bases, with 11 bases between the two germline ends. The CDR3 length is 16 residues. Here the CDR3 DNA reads TGTGCCAGCAGTACATCGGGCACCTCTGGGGCCAACGTCCTGACTTTC. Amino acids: CASSTSGTSGANVLTF.